A single sample is the source of the 25 T cell receptor beta chains below, sequenced in a study of cytomegalovirus exposure and HLA in healthy donors. Primers for the PCR totalled 60 Vbeta and 13 Jbeta. Some clones are missing from TCRdb's copy, which holds only in-frame ones; the method was immunoSEQ multiplex PCR. Of about 170,000 clones listed, approximately 70% are singletons. Sequenced sample: PBMCs. Receptors originate from a woman aged 18-29 years in good health and CMV-seropositive.

The chain links TRBV10-3 to TRBJ2-7; no reliable D call. V was trimmed by 6 bases and J by 5 bases, leaving 14 bases between them. The germline CDR1 and CDR2 sequences are ENHRY and SYGVKD. This CDR3 is built from 13 residues. CDR3 sequence: CAIRIGSEDEQYF. The DNA for the CDR3 is TGTGCCATCAGGATCGGCAGTGAGGACGAGCAGTACTTC.

The chain has TRBV4-2 and TRBJ2-5, with 12 bases matching TRBD2. The CDR3 is 16 amino acids. Trimming cost V 1 base and J 3 bases; bases outside gene matches: 3. Germline V gene sequence: CDR1 LGHNA, CDR2 YNFKEQ. The CDR3 here is CASSQGRTSGEETQYF. For the CDR3, the DNA is TGTGCCAGCAGCCAAGGGAGGACTAGCGGGGAAGAGACCCAGTACTTC.

The chain is built from TRBV19 and TRBJ2-5; 7 bases line up with TRBD1. CDR3 length: 14 residues. Trimming removed 3 bases from V and 0 bases from J; junction bases left unmatched: 1. Germline CDR1 and CDR2: LNHDA and SQIVND (reference sequence). The CDR3 loop reads CASSIGQDQETQYF. The CDR3 nucleotides read TGTGCCAGTAGTATTGGACAGGACCAAGAGACCCAGTACTTC. Based on the CDR3 plus reference TRBV19 and TRBJ2-5, the full variable domain is DGGITQSPKYLFRKEGQNVTLSCEQNLNHDAMYWYRQDPGQGLRLIYYSQIVNDFQKGDIAEGYSVSREKKESFPLTVTSAQKNPTAFYLCASSIGQDQETQYFGPGTRLLVL.

This clone has only a few counts. This chain uses TRBV13 with TRBJ2-2, with D perhaps matching TRBD1 (5 bases). This CDR3 comprises 17 residues. The germline V gene has CDR1 PRHDT and CDR2 FYEKMQ (reference sequence). Trimming took off 3 bases at V and 0 bases at J, with 14 bases between the two ends. The CDR3 sequence is CASSFNRKFANTGELFF. The CDR3 coding sequence is TGTGCCAGCAGCTTTAACAGGAAGTTCGCGAACACCGGGGAGCTGTTTTTT. The full variable domain, in which reference TRBV13 and TRBJ2-2 provide the parts outside the CDR3, is AAGVIQSPRHLIKEKRETATLKCYPIPRHDTVYWYQQGPGQDPQFLISFYEKMQSDKGSIPDRFSAQQFSDYHSELNMSSLELGDSALYFCASSFNRKFANTGELFFGEGSRLTVL.

V is TRBV27 and J is TRBJ2-5; the D is unclear. Germline V lookup: CDR1 MNHEY, CDR2 SMNVEV (reference sequence). The CDR3 runs 15 residues. The V end was cut by 4 bases, the J end by 0 bases, with 12 bases between. The CDR3 region is CASSSPLLYQETQYF. CDR3 in DNA: TGTGCCAGCAGTTCCCCTCTCCTGTACCAAGAGACCCAGTACTTC.

The chain carries TRBV25-1 and TRBJ1-1, with a tentative D call TRBD1 (5 bases). CDR3 length equals 14 residues. Trimming shortened V by 5 bases and J by 4 bases, and 14 bases separated the two germline ends. CDR1 and CDR2 (germline): MGHDK, SYGVNS. The chain's CDR3 is CASSPPGGSTEAFF. For the CDR3, the DNA is TGTGCCAGCAGTCCCCCTGGGGGGAGCACTGAAGCTTTCTTT.

Only one count was recorded for this clone. The rearrangement joins TRBV6-1 to TRBJ1-2; 7 bases match TRBD1. Germline loops: CDR1 MNHNS, CDR2 SASEGT. CDR3 length: 15 amino acids. The J segment lost 4 bases and the V segment lost 0 bases, leaving 5 bases of the junction unmatched. CDR3 in amino acids: CASSEAGTALYGYTF. CDR3 DNA sequence: TGTGCCAGCAGTGAAGCCGGGACAGCACTCTATGGCTACACCTTC.

This clone was observed a single time. The chain has TRBV28 and TRBJ1-1, with a tentative D call TRBD1 (5 bases). CDR1 and CDR2 from the germline V gene are MDHEN and SYDVKM. The CDR3 is 14 amino acids. V was cut by 5 bases and J by 5 bases, with 15 bases left in between. The CDR3 DNA reads as TGTGCCAGCAGTACGAGTCAGGGCGGAACTGAAGCTTTCTTT. This sequence encodes CASSTSQGGTEAFF. Looking up the rest from reference TRBV28 and TRBJ1-1 gives the full variable domain: DVKVTQSSRYLVKRTGEKVFLECVQDMDHENMFWYRQDPGLGLRLIYFSYDVKMKEKGDIPEGYSVSREKKERFSLILESASTNQTSMYLCASSTSQGGTEAFFGQGTRLTVV.

V usage is TRBV6-5 and J usage is TRBJ1-2; the D is unclear. From germline, CDR1 is MNHEY and CDR2 SVGAGI. Trimming stripped 0 bases from V and 8 bases from J, with 7 bases between. The CDR3 sequence is 12 residues long. CDR3 residues: CASSYSVGGYTF. The CDR3 DNA follows: TGTGCCAGCAGTTACTCGGTGGGCGGCTACACCTTC.

This clone was counted only a few times. J is TRBJ2-3 and V is TRBV7-9, with 9 bases matching TRBD1. The CDR3 runs 14 residues. Trimming took 5 bases from V and 6 from J; bases not matched to a gene: 6. From germline, CDR1 is SEHNR and CDR2 FQNEAQ (reference sequence). The CDR3 DNA follows: TGTGCCAGCAGCCAGGACAGGGGAGAGGATACGCAGTATTTT. It translates to CASSQDRGEDTQYF.

This clone was observed a handful of times. The chain links TRBV5-4 to TRBJ1-4, with a weak D call TRBD1 (6 bases). V was clipped by 2 bases and J by 5 bases, with 16 bases between them. The CDR3 runs to 16 residues. Germline CDR1 reads SGHNT; CDR2 reads YYREEE (reference sequence). The CDR3 DNA reads TGTGCCAGCAGCTTACAGGGCGGGGGGACGAATGAAAAACTGTTTTTT. Encoded protein: CASSLQGGGTNEKLFF.

The V and J genes are TRBV10-3 and TRBJ2-3; 9 bases line up with TRBD2. The CDR3 loop spans 13 amino acids. The V gene's germline CDR1 is ENHRY and CDR2 SYGVKD. After removal of 11 bases from V and 5 bases from J, the junction contained 8 bases not matched to a gene. The CDR3: CASQRGAGDTQYF. CDR3 nucleotide sequence: TGTGCCTCCCAGCGGGGGGCAGGAGATACGCAGTATTTT.

The V gene is TRBV2, the J gene TRBJ1-1, with TRBD1 as a possible D gene (5 bases). Germline CDR1 is SNHLY and CDR2 is FYNNEI. With 0 bases removed from V and 2 bases from J, the gap between germline ends came to 13 bases. This CDR3 spans 16 amino acids. The CDR3 is CASSEALRDSNTEAFF. In DNA, the CDR3 is TGTGCCAGCAGTGAAGCGCTTCGAGACAGCAACACTGAAGCTTTCTTT. Drawing the rest from reference TRBV2 and TRBJ1-1, the complete variable domain is EPEVTQTPSHQVTQMGQEVILRCVPISNHLYFYWYRQILGQKVEFLVSFYNNEISEKSEIFDDQFSVERPDGSNFTLKIRSTKLEDSAMYFCASSEALRDSNTEAFFGQGTRLTVV.

The V call is TRBV6-1, the J call TRBJ2-3; 7 bases fit TRBD2. Germline-derived CDR1 and CDR2 are MNHNS and SASEGT. The V gene end was trimmed by 7 bases and the J gene end by 1 base; junction bases not matched to a gene: 5. This CDR3 is built from 14 residues. The CDR3 DNA follows: TGTGCCAGCATAGTGGGGGGGGGCACAGATACGCAGTATTTT. It is translated as CASIVGGGTDTQYF.

The V gene is TRBV7-3, the J gene TRBJ2-1, with D unclear. The germline V and J ends were trimmed by 2 bases and 7 bases, with 12 bases remaining between them. From germline, CDR1 is SGHTA and CDR2 FQGTGA. This CDR3 is 14 amino acids long. CDR3 DNA sequence: TGTGCCAGCAGCTTATCTGGTAGCATGAATGAGCAGTTCTTC. Translation: CASSLSGSMNEQFF.

This chain links TRBV4-1 with TRBJ1-5, with D perhaps TRBD1 (5 bases). V shed 4 bases and J shed 3 bases, with 16 bases lying between them. Germline loops: CDR1 MGHRA, CDR2 YSYEKL. The CDR3 has 16 amino acids. The CDR3 sequence: CASSPKGRGFNQPQHF. CDR3 nucleotides: TGCGCCAGCAGCCCAAAGGGGCGCGGTTTCAATCAGCCCCAGCATTTT.

V is TRBV12-5 and J is TRBJ2-7, with 7 bases matching TRBD1. Germline V gives CDR1 LGHNT, CDR2 FRNRAP. This CDR3 region has 14 residues. The J segment lost 2 bases and the V segment lost 5 bases, leaving 6 bases of the junction unmatched. This CDR3 reads CASGDRAGTYEQYF. The CDR3 nucleotides are TGTGCTAGTGGTGACAGGGCAGGAACCTACGAGCAGTACTTC.

The chain is built from TRBV14 and TRBJ1-2; D unclear. The V and J ends lost 1 base and 2 bases respectively, with 14 bases between them. CDR1 and CDR2 (germline): SGHDN, FVKESK. The CDR3 is 16 residues long. CDR3 coding DNA: TGTGCCAGCAGCCAAGGCCCTCCCCAGAAAAACTATGGCTACACCTTC. Translation: CASSQGPPQKNYGYTF.

This chain links TRBV2 with TRBJ1-2; D remains ambiguous. The CDR3 spans 15 residues. The germline V gene has CDR1 SNHLY and CDR2 FYNNEI. V dropped 2 bases and J dropped 0 bases, with 10 bases sitting between them. The CDR3 region has the DNA TGTGCCAGCAGTGAATACAGCTCAGCTAACTATGGCTACACCTTC. Translating it yields CASSEYSSANYGYTF.

CDR3 sequence: CASRGDQPQHF. CDR3 nucleotide sequence: TGTGCCAGTAGGGGCGATCAGCCCCAGCATTTT. The chain employs TRBV6-1 and TRBJ1-5, with a tentative D call TRBD1 (5 bases). Germline CDR1 MNHNS, CDR2 SASEGT. This CDR3 is 11 amino acids long. V lost 9 bases and J 5 bases, leaving 8 bases between the germline ends.

V usage is TRBV4-2 and J usage is TRBJ2-6, with D possibly TRBD1 on 5 matching bases. The CDR3 extends over 17 amino acids. Germline CDR1 and CDR2: LGHNA and YNFKEQ. The V end was cut by 1 base, the J end by 3 bases, with 13 bases between. The CDR3 here is CASSQGRVTGGANVLTF. In nucleotides, the CDR3 is TGTGCCAGCAGCCAAGGCAGGGTTACGGGTGGGGCCAACGTCCTGACTTTC.

This chain connects TRBV6-4 to TRBJ2-1; a weak D match, TRBD2 (5 bases). The CDR3 sequence is 18 residues long. Per germline, CDR1 MRHNA and CDR2 SNTAGT. With 0 bases removed from V and 4 bases from J, the gap between germline ends came to 19 bases. The CDR3 sequence: CASSDSKVAWISYNEQFF. In DNA form, the CDR3 reads TGTGCCAGCAGTGACTCGAAGGTAGCGTGGATTTCTTACAATGAGCAGTTCTTC.

The genes are TRBV7-2 and TRBJ2-2; 9 bases are shared with TRBD1. Per germline, CDR1 SGHTA and CDR2 FQGNSA. The CDR3 runs 15 residues. With V trimmed by 5 bases and J by 1 base, 2 bases remained unmatched. The CDR3 DNA reads as TGTGCCAGCAGCGAGGGACAGGGGAACACCGGGGAGCTGTTTTTT. Translation gives CASSEGQGNTGELFF.

This rearrangement joins TRBV7-8 to TRBJ2-2; 7 positions agree with TRBD2. Per germline, CDR1 SGHVS and CDR2 FQNEAQ. This CDR3 region has 15 residues. Losses at the gene ends were 5 bases for V and 5 bases for J; bases not matched to a gene: 8. The DNA for the CDR3 is TGTGCCAGCAGCCTCCGGGGGGTGGGGACCGGGGAGCTGTTTTTT. The encoded protein is CASSLRGVGTGELFF.

The chain employs TRBV13 and TRBJ1-2; D perhaps matches TRBD1 (5 bases). CDR3 length: 16 residues. Between the trimmed V and J ends, which lost 5 bases and 6 bases, there was a span of 22 bases. Per the germline V gene, CDR1 is PRHDT and CDR2 is FYEKMQ (reference sequence). This CDR3 is CASSPGLGREVDGYTF. CDR3 coding DNA: TGTGCCAGCAGCCCCGGCTTGGGCAGGGAAGTTGATGGCTACACCTTC.